The T cell receptor (beta chain) under discussion was sequenced for a study of cytomegalovirus exposure and HLA in healthy donors. Study-level points and caveats: In an earlier analysis, productive rearrangement rates for most beta V segments clustered near 87% or 30%. Fewer N-insertions than the roughly 630-donor mean were reportedly shown by an Asian-associated ancestry cluster in a later analysis.

CDR1 SGHRS and CDR2 YFSETQ come from the germline V gene. Unmatched junction bases numbered 3, after V lost 3 bases and J lost 0 bases. The CDR3 loop spans 16 amino acids. Points on this clone: The antigen remains unidentified. Other nucleotide sequences in the sample specify the same CDR3.

The PCR had 60 Vbeta and 13 Jbeta primers. The table came from immunoSEQ multiplex PCR; TCRdb's copy has only in-frame clones and leaves some out. The table records some 150,000 clones, 70% to 90% of them present only once. The clonotype originates from a woman aged 18 to 35 in good health and CMV-seronegative. This chain joins TRBV5-1 and TRBJ2-3, with 11 bases lining up with TRBD2. Sequencing was done on a sample of PBMCs. DNA for the CDR3: TGCGCCAGCAGCTCGGGACTAGCGGCTAGCACAGATACGCAGTATTTT. It encodes CASSSGLAASTDTQYF. The variable domain in full, with the rest retrieved from reference TRBV5-1 and TRBJ2-3, is KAGVTQTPRYLIKTRGQQVTLSCSPISGHRSVSWYQQTPGQGLQFLFEYFSETQRNKGNFPGRFSGRQFSNSRSEMNVSTLELGDSALYLCASSSGLAASTDTQYFGPGTRLTVL.